This T cell receptor (beta chain) appears in the sequencing data of a study of beta chain features in type 1 diabetes. cDNA synthesis used the whole RNA isolate, giving expressed TCRB sequences. Sequencing used immunoSEQ multiplex PCR; TCRdb keeps in-frame clones, though not all of them. In the table there are around 190,000 clones, 13% of which are singletons. V was pared by 3 bases and J by 6 bases, with 8 bases between. Per the germline V gene, CDR1 is LNHDA and CDR2 is SQIVND (reference sequence). The CDR3 is 12 amino acids. This clone has a handful of counts. This clonotype originated in a woman younger than 35 in good health. Specimen: central memory CD4+ T cells from blood. The genes are TRBV19 and TRBJ1-2; the D is unclear. CDR3 nucleotide sequence: TGTGCCAGTAGTATCCGGTCTCATGGCTACACCTTC. Its translation is CASSIRSHGYTF.